The source of this TCR beta chain is a study of T cell responses to AZD1222 COVID-19 vaccine. Measured with immunoSEQ multiplex PCR; TCRdb has only the in-frame clones, and not every one. The sample shows approximately 150,000 clones, roughly 88% of them seen only once. Findings and caveats of the study: Mostly white British, mostly female donors; authors suggested clonal diversity may be underestimated. Variant regions that are unmutated are reportedly the target of nearly half of spike-specific TCRs. At 160-218 and 743-854, vaccine-associated CD4 TCRs were dominant, and they spanned spike. Among those given AZD1222, only 6 or 7 were seropositive at baseline.

CDR3 length: 13 amino acids. In germline, CDR1 is LGHDT, CDR2 YNNKEL (reference sequence). V was trimmed by 6 bases and J by 2 bases, leaving 10 bases between them. As to this clone: The antigen is undetermined.

The source material was peripheral blood, sampled 28 days after the second dose of the MenACWY control vaccine. The chain combines TRBV3-1 (or the pseudogene TRBV3-2) with TRBJ1-2; D gene unclear. The receptor was isolated from an adult who received the MenACWY meningococcal vaccine as a control. CDR3 bases: TGTGCCAGCAGATCGCCGGGGAACTATGGCTACACCTTC. Protein: CASRSPGNYGYTF.